The count of the clone carrying this T cell receptor (beta chain) is one. The CDR3 covers 17 residues. Per germline, CDR1 LGHDT and CDR2 YNNKEL (reference sequence). V shed 3 bases and J 5 bases; nucleotides not matched to a gene: 11. This record comes from a study of blood T cell repertoires in COVID-19. Study-wide background: Acute and convalescent COVID-19 specimens originated in the United States, Italy and Spain. PBMCs, B-cell-depleted T cells, or T cells provided the cDNA or gDNA that made up the material.

Original processing methods: Amplification from reference gene primers served as the basis for estimated nucleated cell counts. Clones were sequenced by immunoSEQ multiplex PCR, and TCRdb holds only the in-frame ones, with some missing. V and J calls and clone size are those listed in that table; D and trimming were worked out from the DNA. The sample carries approximately 250,000 clones, under 90% recorded once. The sequenced sample was peripheral blood. The genes are TRBV3-1 (or the pseudogene TRBV3-2) and TRBJ2-5; 11 bases are a match to TRBD2. The clonotype was recovered from a man between 60 and 75 years old with acute or convalescent COVID-19. The CDR3 DNA follows: TGTGCCAGCAGCCACCTACATAGCGGGAGGGCCCGGGAGACCCAGTACTTC. It specifies CASSHLHSGRARETQYF.